A single sample is the source of the 29 T cell receptor beta chains below, sequenced in a study of blood T cell repertoires in COVID-19. Here immunoSEQ multiplex PCR was the method, and the copy in TCRdb shows in-frame clones only, minus some. The table has about 220,000 clones, about 80% seen once. Sequenced sample: PBMCs or T cells enriched from blood (not recorded which). These receptor sequences come from a woman between 50 and 59 years old who had been exposed to COVID-19.

The V gene is TRBV5-1, the J gene TRBJ1-3; D is possibly TRBD1 (5 bases). The CDR3 has 16 residues. V dropped 0 bases and J dropped 0 bases, with 10 bases sitting between them. Germline CDR1 is SGHRS and CDR2 is YFSETQ. CDR3 sequence reads: CASSLGGQISGNTIYF. The CDR3 DNA sequence: TGCGCCAGCAGCTTGGGAGGACAAATCTCTGGAAACACCATATATTTT.

The V call is TRBV9, the J call TRBJ2-2; D is undetermined. Per germline, CDR1 SGDLS and CDR2 YYNGEE. The ends were cut back, 1 base at V and 4 bases at J, with 5 bases in the middle. The CDR3 sequence is 13 residues long. The CDR3 reads CASSVSSTGELFF. The CDR3 nucleotides are TGTGCCAGCAGCGTATCTAGCACCGGGGAGCTGTTTTTT.

The genes are TRBV5-1 and TRBJ1-5; 8 bases match TRBD1. The CDR3 has 15 residues. The junction had 7 bases not matched to a gene; V was cut back by 4 bases and J by 4 bases. Germline CDR1 SGHRS, CDR2 YFSETQ. The CDR3 reads CASSLGQGDNQPQHF. Here the CDR3 DNA reads TGCGCCAGCAGCCTAGGACAGGGAGATAATCAGCCCCAGCATTTT.

The CDR3 nucleotides are TGTGCCAGCAGCCAAGATGGGGGCGTCCGGAGAACAACTAATGAAAAACTGTTTTTT. Translating it yields CASSQDGGVRRTTNEKLFF. The V and J genes are TRBV3-1 (or the pseudogene TRBV3-2) and TRBJ1-4; the D gene is possibly TRBD1 (6 bases). The germline CDR1 and CDR2 sequences are LGHDT and YNNKEL (reference sequence). V shed 0 bases and J shed 0 bases, with 17 bases lying between them. The CDR3 sequence is 19 residues long.

The chain links TRBV29-1 to TRBJ1-1, with D possibly matching TRBD1 (6 bases). The CDR3 loop spans 15 amino acids. V was pared by 7 bases and J by 4 bases, with 22 bases between. In germline, CDR1 is SQVTM, CDR2 ANQGSEA. This CDR3 is CSAPMAGGRGTEAFF. The CDR3 nucleotides read TGCAGCGCCCCCATGGCCGGGGGGCGAGGCACTGAAGCTTTCTTT.

V is TRBV7-2 and J is TRBJ2-1, with TRBD2 identical over 9 bases. The junction had 16 bases not matched to a gene; V was cut back by 3 bases and J by 4 bases. The germline V gene has CDR1 SGHTA and CDR2 FQGNSA. This CDR3 is built from 19 residues. In DNA form, the CDR3 reads TGTGCCAGCAGCTTGCCCGGACTCCTCCCAGCGGGGGGTTACAATGAGCAGTTCTTC. Protein sequence: CASSLPGLLPAGGYNEQFF.

This chain links TRBV6-5 with TRBJ1-2, with TRBD1 matching 7 bases. Germline V gene data show CDR1 as MNHEY and CDR2 as SVGAGI. Losses at the gene ends were 4 bases for V and 8 bases for J; bases not matched to a gene: 16. This CDR3 spans 16 amino acids. CDR3 region: CASSSPSGQATFGYTF. The CDR3 DNA sequence: TGTGCCAGCAGTTCCCCCTCCGGACAGGCCACCTTCGGCTACACCTTC.

The chain employs TRBV19 and TRBJ1-6; D not certain. Trimming took 5 bases from V and 7 from J, leaving 18 bases between them. The CDR3 has 16 amino acids. Germline lookup yields CDR1 LNHDA and CDR2 SQIVND (reference sequence). CDR3 DNA: TGTGCCAGTAGTCCCTCTTCCCCTCTCGGGAATTCACCCCTCCACTTT. Translated: CASSPSSPLGNSPLHF.

The chain employs TRBV19 and TRBJ2-5; TRBD1 might be the D (5 bases). Germline V CDR1 and CDR2: LNHDA, SQIVND (reference sequence). V lost 5 bases to trimming and J lost 2 bases, with 12 bases between them. This CDR3 is built from 14 residues. The CDR3 DNA reads as TGTGCCAGTAGTGTGTTTGACAGTCAAGAGACCCAGTACTTC. This codes for CASSVFDSQETQYF.

The gene calls are TRBV7-9 and TRBJ1-5; 7 bases align to TRBD1. The V gene end was trimmed by 5 bases and the J gene end by 14 bases; junction bases not matched to a gene: 6. This CDR3 is built from 11 residues. Germline V gene lookup returns CDR1 SEHNR and CDR2 FQNEAQ (reference sequence). The CDR3 region is CASSARQGKHF. The CDR3, as DNA: TGTGCCAGCAGCGCGAGACAGGGAAAGCATTTT.

J is TRBJ1-2 and V is TRBV4-3; D uncertain. In germline, CDR1 is LGHNA, CDR2 YSLEER. The CDR3 is 15 amino acids. Trimming took 0 bases from V and 2 from J, leaving 10 bases between them. CDR3 DNA: TGCGCCAGCAGCCAAGATTATGCGTCGAACTATGGCTACACCTTC. The encoded protein is CASSQDYASNYGYTF.

The V gene is TRBV7-9, the J gene TRBJ2-7; D remains unclear. V dropped 1 base and J dropped 7 bases, with 17 bases sitting between them. The germline V gene has CDR1 SEHNR and CDR2 FQNEAQ (reference sequence). The CDR3 is made up of 15 amino acids. This CDR3 reads CASSLGTMRHVEQYF. The CDR3 region has the DNA TGTGCCAGCAGCTTAGGAACTATGAGGCACGTAGAGCAGTACTTC.

This chain links TRBV6-5 with TRBJ1-4; no definite D call. The V end was cut by 6 bases, the J end by 4 bases, with 9 bases between. The CDR3 totals 13 residues. In germline, CDR1 is MNHEY, CDR2 SVGAGI. The CDR3 loop is CASREPLNEKLFF. As DNA, the CDR3 is TGTGCCAGCAGGGAGCCCCTTAATGAAAAACTGTTTTTT.

This clone turned up a few times. The chain combines TRBV27 with TRBJ1-3; 8 bases are shared with TRBD1. The CDR3 totals 14 residues. Germline-derived CDR1 and CDR2 are MNHEY and SMNVEV (reference sequence). Trimming cost V 5 bases and J 4 bases; bases outside gene matches: 4. CDR3 residues: CASSRQGNGNTIYF. The CDR3 DNA reads as TGTGCCAGCAGTCGACAGGGGAACGGAAACACCATATATTTT.

This clone was observed once. The chain employs TRBV18 and TRBJ2-7; D is perhaps TRBD2 (6 bases). V was cut by 5 bases and J by 2 bases, with 10 bases left in between. Per germline, CDR1 KGHSH and CDR2 LQKENI. This CDR3 spans 13 amino acids. The CDR3 DNA is TGTGCCAGCTCAAGACTAGGGACCTACGAGCAGTACTTC. This sequence encodes CASSRLGTYEQYF. Drawing the rest from reference TRBV18 and TRBJ2-7, the complete variable domain is NAGVMQNPRHLVRRRGQEARLRCSPMKGHSHVYWYRQLPEEGLKFMVYLQKENIIDESGMPKERFSAEFPKEGPSILRIQQVVRGDSAAYFCASSRLGTYEQYFGPGTRLTVT.

The gene calls are TRBV29-1 and TRBJ1-4; TRBD1 agrees at 8 bases. The CDR3 runs 13 residues. The ends lost 5 bases at V and 6 bases at J; junction bases unmatched: 5. From germline, CDR1 is SQVTM and CDR2 ANQGSEA. DNA of the CDR3: TGCAGCGTTCAGGACAGGGCAGATGAAAAACTGTTTTTT. Protein sequence: CSVQDRADEKLFF.

The chain carries TRBV5-6 and TRBJ1-2, with D maybe TRBD1 (6 bases). CDR1 and CDR2 (germline): SGHDT, YYEEEE. V was clipped by 0 bases and J by 0 bases, with 15 bases between them. This CDR3 is built from 17 residues. The CDR3 DNA reads TGTGCCAGCAGCTTGGGGAACAGGGCGAACTCTAACTATGGCTACACCTTC. This translates into CASSLGNRANSNYGYTF.

The chain couples TRBV3-1 (or the pseudogene TRBV3-2) to TRBJ2-6, with D tentatively TRBD1 (6 bases). V shed 7 bases and J shed 0 bases, with 16 bases lying between them. Germline V gene sequence: CDR1 LGHDT, CDR2 YNNKEL (reference sequence). The CDR3 is 17 residues long. CDR3 nucleotide sequence: TGTGCCAGCAAGTTTAGTACAGGGAGCTCTGGGGCCAACGTCCTGACTTTC. This translates into CASKFSTGSSGANVLTF.

This chain joins TRBV5-4 and TRBJ1-2, with 9 bases matching TRBD1. The CDR3 totals 15 residues. CDR1 is SGHNT and CDR2 is YYREEE in the germline V gene (reference sequence). The trim removed 4 bases at V and 3 bases at J, leaving 7 bases unmatched. CDR3 region: CASSLPQGADYGYTF. Here the CDR3 DNA reads TGTGCCAGCAGCCTGCCACAGGGGGCAGACTATGGCTACACCTTC.

This clone was recorded a few times. The gene calls are TRBV19 and TRBJ1-2; 8 positions agree with TRBD1. CDR1 LNHDA and CDR2 SQIVND come from the germline V gene (reference sequence). The junction had 10 bases not matched to a gene; V was cut back by 7 bases and J by 0 bases. The length of the CDR3 is 16 residues. The CDR3 sequence is CASTTYPQGANYGYTF. The CDR3 DNA follows: TGTGCCAGTACCACGTATCCACAGGGGGCTAACTATGGCTACACCTTC.

This clone came up a few times. The CDR3 sequence: CASSLQRVVSYGYTF. The CDR3 DNA is TGTGCCAGCAGCTTGCAACGGGTAGTCTCCTATGGCTACACCTTC. The V call is TRBV7-2, the J call TRBJ1-2; no firm D call. The germline V gene encodes CDR1 SGHTA and CDR2 FQGNSA. The CDR3 contains 15 residues. V lost 3 bases and J lost 4, with 15 bases in between.

This chain uses TRBV24-1 with TRBJ2-7, with TRBD2 matching 9 bases. V was clipped by 5 bases and J by 3 bases; unmatched bases: 7. The CDR3 covers 15 residues. The germline CDR1 and CDR2 sequences are KGHDR and SFDVKD. The CDR3 sequence: CATSAPQRGVYEQYF. The CDR3 DNA follows: TGTGCCACCAGTGCTCCCCAGCGGGGGGTCTACGAGCAGTACTTC.

This rearrangement joins TRBV30 to TRBJ1-6; D is possibly TRBD1 (5 bases). Germline loops: CDR1 GTSNPN, CDR2 SVGIG (reference sequence). This CDR3 contains 15 residues. V shed 3 bases and J shed 6 bases, with 15 bases lying between them. This CDR3 is CAWRNRHTGNSPLHF. Written as DNA, the CDR3 is TGTGCCTGGAGGAACAGGCATACGGGTAATTCACCCCTCCACTTT. Using reference TRBV30 and TRBJ1-6 for the parts outside the CDR3, the full variable domain is SQTIHQWPATLVQPVGSPLSLECTVEGTSNPNLYWYRQAAGRGLQLLFYSVGIGQISSEVPQNLSASRPQDRQFILSSKKLLLSDSGFYLCAWRNRHTGNSPLHFGNGTRLTVT.

The V and J genes are TRBV10-2 and TRBJ2-1, with D possibly TRBD2 on 6 matching bases. Trimming removed 8 bases from V and 2 bases from J, with 10 bases in between. Per the germline V gene, CDR1 is WSHSY and CDR2 is SAAADI. The CDR3 is 13 residues long. CDR3 DNA sequence: TGCGCCAGCTGGGGGGTCCCCTACAATGAGCAGTTCTTC. It translates to CASWGVPYNEQFF.

The genes are TRBV9 and TRBJ2-2; D is undetermined. CDR1 and CDR2 (germline): SGDLS, YYNGEE. The V gene lost 0 bases and the J gene lost 5 bases, with 8 bases spanning the gap. The CDR3 consists of 14 residues. CDR3 bases: TGTGCCAGCAGCGTAGGTTACGGGACCGGGGAGCTGTTTTTT. Translation: CASSVGYGTGELFF.

A few counts support this clone. The chain employs TRBV5-5 and TRBJ1-5; possibly TRBD1 for D (5 bases). V dropped 2 bases and J dropped 1 base, with 10 bases sitting between them. Germline V gives CDR1 SGHKS, CDR2 YYEKEE (reference sequence). The CDR3 consists of 15 residues. CDR3 bases: TGTGCCAGCAGCTTCCAGGGATTGAGCAATCAGCCCCAGCATTTT. Protein: CASSFQGLSNQPQHF.

The V call is TRBV29-1, the J call TRBJ1-4, with D unresolved. Germline assignment: CDR1 SQVTM and CDR2 ANQGSEA. The CDR3 loop spans 14 amino acids. V dropped 6 bases and J dropped 0 bases, with 11 bases sitting between them. The CDR3 is CSVGLPPTNEKLFF. In DNA form, the CDR3 reads TGCAGCGTAGGACTCCCTCCAACTAATGAAAAACTGTTTTTT.

This clone has a single count. V usage is TRBV10-3 and J usage is TRBJ2-5, with 10 bases lining up with TRBD2. V lost 6 bases, J lost 5 bases, and 3 bases stayed unmatched. This CDR3 comprises 13 residues. From germline, CDR1 is ENHRY and CDR2 SYGVKD. Here the CDR3 reads CAIRASGGETQYF. In DNA form, the CDR3 reads TGTGCCATCAGGGCTAGCGGGGGTGAGACCCAGTACTTC.

The chain employs TRBV2 and TRBJ1-3; no clear D. The CDR3 contains 12 residues. Trimming pared 6 bases from V and 4 bases from J, leaving 7 bases between. Germline CDR1 SNHLY, CDR2 FYNNEI. CDR3 DNA: TGTGCCAGCAGCCGGTCGGGAAACACCATATATTTT. This sequence encodes CASSRSGNTIYF. Looking up the rest from reference TRBV2 and TRBJ1-3 gives the full variable domain: EPEVTQTPSHQVTQMGQEVILRCVPISNHLYFYWYRQILGQKVEFLVSFYNNEISEKSEIFDDQFSVERPDGSNFTLKIRSTKLEDSAMYFCASSRSGNTIYFGEGSWLTVV.